Listed here are 21 T cell receptor beta chains from one sample, sequenced in a study of blood T cells in healthy people across ages. A sample-barcoded 5' primer and a J-beta primer mix were used in a second PCR of about 7 to 12 cycles. Each CDR3 protein is one row after TCRdb ran MiXCR on the 5' RACE reads. This sample has roughly 2 million distinct CDR3 sequences, with about 50% found just once. Sequences were obtained from blood. The receptors come from a woman aged 40 to 55 in good health.

The chain is built from TRBV6-5 and TRBJ1-1, with D possibly TRBD1 on 6 matching bases. Germline V gene lookup returns CDR1 MNHEY and CDR2 SVGAGI. This CDR3 has 16 amino acids. V was clipped by 5 bases and J by 0 bases, with 16 bases between them. The CDR3 loop is CASSTPKGHLNTEAFF. DNA for the CDR3: TGTGCCAGCAGTACACCCAAGGGACACCTGAACACTGAAGCTTTCTTT.

This clonotype was counted at least ten times. V is TRBV7-2 and J is TRBJ2-7, with D perhaps TRBD1 or TRBD2 (5 bases each). The CDR3 is 14 residues long. Germline loops: CDR1 SGHTA, CDR2 FQGNSA. Trimming pared 7 bases from V and 7 bases from J, leaving 20 bases between. Here the CDR3 DNA reads TGTGCCAGCAACGATAGAGGGGCAGGCGGTGAGCAGTACTTC. Its protein is CASNDRGAGGEQYF. The variable domain in full, completed from reference TRBV7-2 and TRBJ2-7, reads GAGVSQSPSNKVTEKGKDVELRCDPISGHTALYWYRQSLGQGLEFLIYFQGNSAPDKSGLPSDRFSAERTGGSVSTLTIQRTQQEDSAVYLCASNDRGAGGEQYFGPGTRLTVT.

V usage is TRBV18 and J usage is TRBJ2-7; 7 nucleotides align to TRBD2. The germline V gene encodes CDR1 KGHSH and CDR2 LQKENI. The ends lost 0 bases at V and 0 bases at J; junction bases unmatched: 2. The CDR3 loop spans 15 amino acids. The DNA for the CDR3 is TGTGCCAGCTCACCACCACTAGCGAGCTCCTACGAGCAGTACTTC. It codes for CASSPPLASSYEQYF. Full variable domain (outside the CDR3, taken from reference TRBV18 and TRBJ2-7): NAGVMQNPRHLVRRRGQEARLRCSPMKGHSHVYWYRQLPEEGLKFMVYLQKENIIDESGMPKERFSAEFPKEGPSILRIQQVVRGDSAAYFCASSPPLASSYEQYFGPGTRLTVT.

The chain's CDR3 is CSARDPRGMDTQYF. CDR3 coding DNA: TGCAGTGCTAGAGACCCGCGCGGAATGGATACGCAGTATTTT. The V and J genes are TRBV20-1 and TRBJ2-3; no definite D call. Trimming removed 0 bases at V and 6 bases at J, with 13 bases between. The CDR3 consists of 14 residues. Germline V gene sequence: CDR1 DFQATT, CDR2 SNEGSKA (reference sequence).

CDR3 residues: CASSFGISTDTQYF. In DNA form, the CDR3 reads TGTGCCAGCAGCTTCGGGATTAGCACAGATACGCAGTATTTT. This chain uses TRBV7-2 with TRBJ2-3; maybe TRBD2 (5 bases). Trimming cost V 3 bases and J 0 bases, with 7 bases left between them. Germline V gives CDR1 SGHTA, CDR2 FQGNSA. The CDR3 has 14 amino acids.

The chain combines TRBV6-6 with TRBJ2-5; 7 bases are a match to TRBD1. The end of the DNA is better explained by TRBJ2-7, so the J call may be wrong. The CDR3 spans 14 residues. Germline assignment: CDR1 MNHNY and CDR2 SVGAGI (reference sequence). The CDR3, as DNA: TGTGCCACCTCCGGGGACAGACGCCCCTACGAGCAGTACTTC. Translating it yields CATSGDRRPYEQYF.

This clonotype was observed a handful of times. The chain recombines TRBV7-2 with TRBJ2-1; 9 nucleotides match TRBD2. Germline V gene lookup returns CDR1 SGHTA and CDR2 FQGNSA. CDR3 size: 16 residues. The J segment lost 6 bases and the V segment lost 5 bases, leaving 11 bases of the junction unmatched. CDR3 sequence: CASSPRAGLAFNEQFF. The CDR3 nucleotides are TGTGCCAGCAGCCCCCGGGCGGGACTAGCTTTCAATGAGCAGTTCTTC.

The chain joins TRBV25-1 to TRBJ2-1; D might be TRBD2 (5 bases). The germline gives CDR1 MGHDK, CDR2 SYGVNS. Trimming removed 3 bases from V and 12 bases from J, with 9 bases in between. The CDR3 contains 11 residues. The CDR3 DNA follows: TGTGCCAGCAGTGAGAACAGCGGGCAGTTCTTC. This sequence encodes CASSENSGQFF.

The table lists this clonotype with a count of one. V gene TRBV5-5 combines with J gene TRBJ2-1; 7 positions match TRBD2. J lost 7 bases, V lost 0 bases, and 10 bases had no gene match. The germline CDR1 and CDR2 sequences are SGHKS and YYEKEE (reference sequence). CDR3 length: 16 amino acids. DNA of the CDR3: TGTGCCAGCAGCTTGGTCGCTAGCGGATTCAGAAATGAGCAGTTCTTC. Its protein is CASSLVASGFRNEQFF.

This clonotype is a singleton in its sample. The V and J genes are TRBV6-5 and TRBJ1-1; D possibly corresponds to TRBD1 (6 bases). V was shortened by 6 bases and J by 2 bases, with 13 bases between the two germline ends. Germline CDR1 MNHEY, CDR2 SVGAGI. The CDR3 has 14 residues. The DNA of the CDR3 is TGTGCCAGCAGCTACAGGACAGACAACACTGAAGCTTTCTTT. It is translated as CASSYRTDNTEAFF.

The chain joins TRBV4-3 to TRBJ2-1, with D possibly matching TRBD2 (6 bases). The length of the CDR3 is 17 residues. Trimming stripped 0 bases from V and 3 bases from J, with 15 bases between. Germline loops: CDR1 LGHNA, CDR2 YSLEER. CDR3 bases: TGCGCCAGCAGCCAAGAGGAGGGAACGAGGGGCTACAATGAGCAGTTCTTC. As protein: CASSQEEGTRGYNEQFF.

This clonotype was picked up a small number of times. The CDR3 spells CASSPIFLDRAYNEQFF. The CDR3 DNA is TGTGCCAGCAGCCCTATATTCCTGGACAGGGCCTACAATGAGCAGTTCTTC. The chain recombines TRBV11-2 with TRBJ2-1; 8 bases align to TRBD1. The CDR3 is 17 amino acids. The trim removed 5 bases at V and 2 bases at J, leaving 11 bases unmatched. Germline V CDR1 and CDR2: SGHAT, FQNNGV. The full variable domain, rest sourced from reference TRBV11-2 and TRBJ2-1, is EAGVAQSPRYKIIEKRQSVAFWCNPISGHATLYWYQQILGQGPKLLIQFQNNGVVDDSQLPKDRFSAERLKGVDSTLKIQPAKLEDSAVYLCASSPIFLDRAYNEQFFGPGTRLTVL.

V is TRBV5-1 and J is TRBJ2-5, with TRBD2 matching 10 bases. Germline V gives CDR1 SGHRS, CDR2 YFSETQ. J was trimmed by 2 bases and V by 3 bases; bases with no gene match: 7. The CDR3 is 16 amino acids. CDR3: CASSSKRLAGQETQYF. The CDR3 region has the DNA TGCGCCAGCAGCTCGAAGCGACTAGCGGGTCAAGAGACCCAGTACTTC.

In the case of this clonotype: A single base separates this from a much larger clone, so it may be a read error. The CDR3 loop is CASSRLAYNEQYF. In DNA form, the CDR3 reads TGTGCCAGCAGCCGACTAGCTTACAATGAGCAGTACTTC. The J gene is TRBJ2-5, the V gene TRBV7-2; 7 bases line up with TRBD2. Looked up from germline, CDR1 is SGHTA and CDR2 is FQGNSA. The CDR3 runs to 13 residues. V was pared by 5 bases and J by 11 bases, with 11 bases of the junction left unmatched. Filled out from reference TRBV7-2 and TRBJ2-5, the complete variable domain reads GAGVSQSPSNKVTEKGKDVELRCDPISGHTALYWYRQSLGQGLEFLIYFQGNSAPDKSGLPSDRFSAERTGGSVSTLTIQRTQQEDSAVYLCASSRLAYNEQYFGPGTRLLVL.

In its sample, this clonotype was seen a few times. This chain uses TRBV5-1 with TRBJ1-1, with 8 positions matching TRBD1. V dropped 1 base and J dropped 0; count of bases not matched to a gene: 5. From germline, CDR1 is SGHRS and CDR2 YFSETQ. This CDR3 is built from 16 residues. The CDR3 nucleotides are TGCGCCAGCAGCTTGTCAGGGGGCGACGTGAACACTGAAGCTTTCTTT. Its protein is CASSLSGGDVNTEAFF.

This chain uses TRBV27 with TRBJ2-6; 7 nucleotides match TRBD1. The CDR3 sequence is 18 residues long. The trim removed 4 bases at V and 0 bases at J, leaving 9 bases unmatched. CDR1 and CDR2 from the germline V gene are MNHEY and SMNVEV (reference sequence). CDR3 amino acids: CASSSRTGLGSGANVLTF. As DNA, the CDR3 is TGTGCCAGCAGTTCCCGGACAGGTCTCGGCTCTGGGGCCAACGTCCTGACTTTC.

V usage is TRBV6-1 and J usage is TRBJ2-1; 12 bases are a match to TRBD2. Germline V lookup: CDR1 MNHNS, CDR2 SASEGT. J was trimmed by 4 bases and V by 5 bases; bases with no gene match: 9. This CDR3 spans 17 amino acids. This chain's CDR3 is CASSRPKLAGGYNEQFF. In DNA, the CDR3 is TGTGCCAGCAGTCGCCCTAAACTAGCGGGGGGTTACAATGAGCAGTTCTTC.

In this sample, this clonotype turned up a few times. This chain joins TRBV7-2 and TRBJ1-5; possibly TRBD1 for D (6 bases). Trimming cost V 8 bases and J 2 bases, with 13 bases left between them. Germline V gene data show CDR1 as SGHTA and CDR2 as FQGNSA. The CDR3 loop spans 14 amino acids. The CDR3 region has the DNA TGTGCCAGCGGCAGGGGAGGGGGCAATCAGCCCCAGCATTTT. Amino acid sequence: CASGRGGGNQPQHF.

This chain links TRBV6-6 with TRBJ2-7; D not resolved. This CDR3 spans 13 amino acids. The germline V and J ends were trimmed by 8 bases and 0 bases, with 11 bases remaining between them. Per germline, CDR1 MNHNY and CDR2 SVGAGI (reference sequence). CDR3 DNA sequence: TGTGCCAGCGGGGTCGGGCCCTCCTACGAGCAGTACTTC. It translates to CASGVGPSYEQYF.

The chain has TRBV27 and TRBJ2-5, with D maybe TRBD1 (6 bases). TRBJ2-7 matches the DNA end more closely, so the J call is doubtful. In germline, CDR1 is MNHEY, CDR2 SMNVEV (reference sequence). The CDR3 has 15 residues. CDR3 in DNA: TGTGCCAGCAGCTACACCGGGACATATTCCTACGAGCAGTACTTC. Its protein product is CASSYTGTYSYEQYF.

The chain recombines TRBV20-1 with TRBJ2-3; possibly TRBD1 for D (5 bases). The CDR3 sequence is 17 residues long. Trimming removed 0 bases from V and 3 bases from J, with 19 bases in between. CDR1 DFQATT and CDR2 SNEGSKA come from the germline V gene (reference sequence). The CDR3 protein is CSARDSGRAPSTDTQYF. The CDR3 DNA reads TGCAGTGCTAGAGATTCGGGCAGGGCCCCTTCTACAGATACGCAGTATTTT.